The clone carrying this T cell receptor (beta chain) was counted between two and nine times. This sample is drawn from a study of T-cell reconstitution after alpha-beta-depleted transplantation in children. Preparing the TCRbeta library involved the use of unique molecular identifiers. TCRdb reprocessed the PCR reads via MiXCR and lists one record per CDR3 protein. This sample has about 460,000 distinct CDR3 sequences, with roughly an eighth found just once. The V gene's germline CDR1 is SGHTA and CDR2 FQGNSA. This CDR3 region has 14 residues. V gave up 5 bases and J gave up 8 bases, with 16 bases separating them.

This sequence originates from a human donor who donated a stem cell graft to a child with combined immunodeficiency. The chain uses TRBV7-2 and TRBJ2-1, with D perhaps matching TRBD2 (5 bases). The material was PBMCs from the stem cell graft donor, obtained from the stem cell graft. The CDR3 here is CASSPTPLAYEQFF. The DNA for the CDR3 is TGTGCCAGCAGCCCCACCCCGCTAGCCTATGAGCAGTTCTTC.